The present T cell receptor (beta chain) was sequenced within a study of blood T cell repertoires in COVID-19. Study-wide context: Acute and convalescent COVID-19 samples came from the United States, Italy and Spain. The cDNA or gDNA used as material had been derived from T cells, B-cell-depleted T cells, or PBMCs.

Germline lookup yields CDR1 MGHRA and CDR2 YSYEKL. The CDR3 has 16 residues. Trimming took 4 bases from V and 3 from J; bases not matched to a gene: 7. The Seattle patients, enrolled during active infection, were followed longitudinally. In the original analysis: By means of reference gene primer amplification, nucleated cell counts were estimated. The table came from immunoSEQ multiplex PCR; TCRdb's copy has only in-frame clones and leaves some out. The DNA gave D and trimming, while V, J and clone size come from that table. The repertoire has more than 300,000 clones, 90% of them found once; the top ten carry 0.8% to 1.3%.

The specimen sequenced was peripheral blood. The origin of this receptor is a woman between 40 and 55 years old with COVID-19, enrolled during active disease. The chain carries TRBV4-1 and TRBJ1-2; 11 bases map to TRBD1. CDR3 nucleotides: TGCGCCAGCAGCCCAACGCAGGGACAGGGGGACTATGGCTACACCTTC. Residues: CASSPTQGQGDYGYTF.